The 12 T cell receptor beta chains reported below all come from one sample, sequenced in a study of early stage breast cancer tumors. Clones were sequenced by immunoSEQ multiplex PCR, and TCRdb holds only the in-frame ones, with some missing. The sample yields tens of thousands of clones, around 70% seen once. Sequencing input: blood. The receptors stem from a person aged 45-65 years with breast cancer.

In nucleotides, the CDR3 is TGTGCCAGCAGCTTCCAAGAGACCCAGTACTTC. Its protein is CASSFQETQYF. The V call is TRBV5-6, the J call TRBJ2-5; no firm D call. Deletions cut 2 bases from V and 1 base from J, with 0 bases between. Germline V gene data show CDR1 as SGHDT and CDR2 as YYEEEE. The CDR3 has 11 amino acids. Full variable domain (missing parts from reference TRBV5-6 and TRBJ2-5): DAGVTQSPTHLIKTRGQQVTLRCSPKSGHDTVSWYQQALGQGPQFIFQYYEEEERQRGNFPDRFSGHQFPNYSSELNVNALLLGDSALYLCASSFQETQYFGPGTRLLVL.

The rearrangement joins TRBV27 to TRBJ2-7, with D perhaps matching TRBD1 (6 bases). This CDR3 is 13 amino acids long. The V gene's germline CDR1 is MNHEY and CDR2 SMNVEV (reference sequence). Trimming took 5 bases from V and 6 from J, leaving 14 bases between them. The chain's CDR3 is CASSRDRWGEQYF. The CDR3 coding sequence is TGTGCCAGCAGTCGAGACAGGTGGGGCGAGCAGTACTTC.

In this sample, this clone turned up a few times. One end of the junction is discordant with germline, which a read error may explain. The CDR3 DNA reads TGTGCCAGCAGTGAAGCCCACTTC. Protein sequence: CASSEAHF. This chain uses TRBV2 with TRBJ2-5; no reliable D call. The CDR3 sequence is 8 residues long. In germline, CDR1 is SNHLY, CDR2 FYNNEI.

A few counts support this clone. The chain combines TRBV7-8 with TRBJ2-1, with D unresolved. V lost 5 bases, J lost 0 bases, and 14 bases lay in between. This CDR3 contains 16 residues. The germline V gene has CDR1 SGHVS and CDR2 FQNEAQ. In DNA, the CDR3 is TGTGCCAGCAGCAACCTCGGCGAAAGCTCCTACAATGAGCAGTTCTTC. As protein: CASSNLGESSYNEQFF.

Of note for this clone: Other DNA sequences in the same sample also yield this CDR3. This chain links TRBV5-1 with TRBJ2-1; D may match TRBD1 or TRBD2 (6 bases each). The V and J ends lost 0 bases and 7 bases respectively, with 11 bases between them. CDR1 is SGHRS and CDR2 is YFSETQ in the germline V gene. This CDR3 contains 14 residues. The CDR3 region has the DNA TGCGCCAGCAGCTTGGGTCCGGGGGCAAATGAGCAGTTCTTC. Encoded protein: CASSLGPGANEQFF.

The table lists this clone with a few counts. The V gene is TRBV5-8, the J gene TRBJ1-1, with 8 positions matching TRBD1. The CDR3 has 13 residues. V lost 6 bases, J lost 2 bases, and 3 bases stayed unmatched. Looked up from germline, CDR1 is SGHTS and CDR2 is YDEGEE. CDR3 residues: CASKTGVNTEAFF. The CDR3 DNA follows: TGTGCCAGCAAGACAGGGGTTAACACTGAAGCTTTCTTT.

The chain has TRBV7-9 and TRBJ2-1; TRBD2 aligns across 11 bases. The CDR3 extends over 16 amino acids. The V gene's germline CDR1 is SEHNR and CDR2 FQNEAQ (reference sequence). The J segment lost 7 bases and the V segment lost 5 bases, leaving 10 bases of the junction unmatched. CDR3 in amino acids: CASSNVAGGLGNEQFF. CDR3 nucleotide sequence: TGTGCCAGCAGCAACGTAGCGGGAGGGCTAGGGAATGAGCAGTTCTTC.

The rearrangement joins TRBV9 to TRBJ2-3; 11 bases fit TRBD2. The length of the CDR3 is 19 residues. V lost 3 bases, J lost 0 bases, and 12 bases stayed unmatched. CDR1 is SGDLS and CDR2 is YYNGEE in the germline V gene. The CDR3 bases are TGTGCCAGCAGCGGAAGAACGCTAGCGGGGGGCATTAGCACAGATACGCAGTATTTT. This codes for CASSGRTLAGGISTDTQYF. The whole variable domain, remainder taken from reference TRBV9 and TRBJ2-3, is DSGVTQTPKHLITATGQRVTLRCSPRSGDLSVYWYQQSLDQGLQFLIQYYNGEERAKGNILERFSAQQFPDLHSELNLSSLELGDSALYFCASSGRTLAGGISTDTQYFGPGTRLTVL.

The table lists this clone with many counts. This rearrangement joins TRBV14 to TRBJ2-2; D ambiguous. CDR3 length: 14 amino acids. Germline V CDR1 and CDR2: SGHDN, FVKESK. The V end was cut by 5 bases, the J end by 7 bases, with 14 bases between. The DNA for the CDR3 is TGTGCCAGCAGCGCCGTTATGGCTGGCGGGGAGCTGTTTTTT. This translates into CASSAVMAGGELFF.

This chain uses TRBV4-1 with TRBJ2-3; 8 positions match TRBD2. This CDR3 has 15 residues. Trimming took 4 bases from V and 3 from J; bases not matched to a gene: 6. Germline CDR1 is MGHRA and CDR2 is YSYEKL. The CDR3 reads CASSLSGRRTDTQYF. In nucleotides, the CDR3 is TGCGCCAGCAGCCTCAGCGGGAGAAGGACAGATACGCAGTATTTT.

J is TRBJ1-2 and V is TRBV9; a possible D gene is TRBD1 (5 bases). With 3 bases removed from V and 0 bases from J, the gap between germline ends came to 18 bases. CDR1 is SGDLS and CDR2 is YYNGEE in the germline V gene. CDR3 length: 17 residues. The CDR3 reads CASSAQTSGGANYGYTF. The CDR3 nucleotides read TGTGCCAGCAGCGCTCAAACTTCGGGGGGGGCTAACTATGGCTACACCTTC. The full variable domain, its missing parts supplied by reference TRBV9 and TRBJ1-2, is DSGVTQTPKHLITATGQRVTLRCSPRSGDLSVYWYQQSLDQGLQFLIQYYNGEERAKGNILERFSAQQFPDLHSELNLSSLELGDSALYFCASSAQTSGGANYGYTFGSGTRLTVV.

This chain links TRBV9 with TRBJ2-3, with D perhaps TRBD1 or TRBD2 (5 bases each). The ends were cut back, 4 bases at V and 0 bases at J, with 15 bases in the middle. The CDR3 length is 16 residues. Germline CDR1 reads SGDLS; CDR2 reads YYNGEE. The CDR3 region has the DNA TGTGCCAGCAGCCATCAGTCGGGGCGCAGCACAGATACGCAGTATTTT. Translation: CASSHQSGRSTDTQYF.